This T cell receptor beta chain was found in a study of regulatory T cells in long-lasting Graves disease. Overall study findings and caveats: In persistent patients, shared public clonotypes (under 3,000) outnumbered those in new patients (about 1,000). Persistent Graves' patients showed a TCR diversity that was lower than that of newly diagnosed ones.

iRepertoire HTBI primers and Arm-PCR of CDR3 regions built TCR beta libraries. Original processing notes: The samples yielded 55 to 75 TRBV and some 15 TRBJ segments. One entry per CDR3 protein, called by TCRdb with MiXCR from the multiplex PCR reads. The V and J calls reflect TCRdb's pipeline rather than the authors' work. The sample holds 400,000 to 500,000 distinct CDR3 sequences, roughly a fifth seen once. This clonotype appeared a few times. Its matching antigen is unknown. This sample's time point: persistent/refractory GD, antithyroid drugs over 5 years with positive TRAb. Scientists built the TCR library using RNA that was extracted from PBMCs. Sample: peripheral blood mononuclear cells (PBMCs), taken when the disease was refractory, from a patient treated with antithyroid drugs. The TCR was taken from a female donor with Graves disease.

Here the CDR3 reads CASSLGLAGGAGEQYF. The CDR3 bases are TGTGCCAGCAGCTTGGGACTAGCGGGAGGAGCTGGCGAGCAGTACTTC. V usage is TRBV5-8 and J usage is TRBJ2-7; TRBD2 matches at 13 bases. In germline, CDR1 is SGHTS, CDR2 YDEGEE. With 0 bases clipped from V and 6 bases from J, the junction kept 6 bases outside the gene matches. This CDR3 has 16 residues.